This entry lists 2 T cell receptor beta chains sequenced from one sample in a study of CD8 T cells in ankylosing spondylitis. Their recognized antigens are unknown. TCRdb used MiXCR to reprocess the 5' RACE reads, holding one entry per CDR3 protein. In the table there are more than 650,000 distinct CDR3 sequences, over 9.5% of which are singletons. The study's findings and limits: The study identified a TCR beta motif of roughly eight highly homologous variants that appeared characteristic of ankylosing spondylitis blood.

The sample taken for sequencing was blood, either unsorted or a sorted T cell fraction (not recorded which). These receptor sequences come from a male donor with ankylosing spondylitis.

The sample holds a few counts of this clonotype. The chain recombines TRBV5-1 with TRBJ2-2; the match to TRBD2 covers 9 bases. With V trimmed by 6 bases and J by 2 bases, 8 bases remained unmatched. The CDR3 is 16 residues long. Germline lookup yields CDR1 SGHRS and CDR2 YFSETQ. The CDR3 nucleotides are TGCGCCAGCATTGAATCTAGCGGGGTTAACACCGGGGAGCTGTTTTTT. It codes for CASIESSGVNTGELFF. Variable domain in full (rest from reference TRBV5-1 and TRBJ2-2): KAGVTQTPRYLIKTRGQQVTLSCSPISGHRSVSWYQQTPGQGLQFLFEYFSETQRNKGNFPGRFSGRQFSNSRSEMNVSTLELGDSALYLCASIESSGVNTGELFFGEGSRLTVL.

The chain links TRBV11-2 to TRBJ2-2; 13 positions match TRBD2. The V gene end was trimmed by 3 bases and the J gene end by 0 bases; junction bases not matched to a gene: 4. CDR3 length: 18 residues. The germline CDR1 and CDR2 sequences are SGHAT and FQNNGV. CDR3 in amino acids: CASSLGLAGSANTGELFF. The CDR3 DNA sequence: TGTGCCAGCAGCTTGGGACTAGCGGGGTCCGCGAACACCGGGGAGCTGTTTTTT.